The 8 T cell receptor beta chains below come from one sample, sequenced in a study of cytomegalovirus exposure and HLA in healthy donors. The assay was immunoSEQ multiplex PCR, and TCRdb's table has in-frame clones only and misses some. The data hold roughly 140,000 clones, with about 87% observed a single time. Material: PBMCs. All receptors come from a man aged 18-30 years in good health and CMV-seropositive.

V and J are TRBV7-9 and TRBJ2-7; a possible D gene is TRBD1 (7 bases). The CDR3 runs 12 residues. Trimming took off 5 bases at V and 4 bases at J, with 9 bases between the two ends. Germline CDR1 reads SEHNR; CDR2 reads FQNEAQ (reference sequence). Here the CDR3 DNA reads TGTGCCAGCAGCCCAGGGGGGTACGAGCAGTACTTC. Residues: CASSPGGYEQYF.

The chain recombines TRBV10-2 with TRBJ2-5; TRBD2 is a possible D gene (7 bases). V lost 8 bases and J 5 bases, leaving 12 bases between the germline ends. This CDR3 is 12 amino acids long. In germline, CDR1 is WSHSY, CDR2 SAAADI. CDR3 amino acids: CASGGADETQYF. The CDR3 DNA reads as TGCGCCAGCGGGGGGGCCGATGAGACCCAGTACTTC.

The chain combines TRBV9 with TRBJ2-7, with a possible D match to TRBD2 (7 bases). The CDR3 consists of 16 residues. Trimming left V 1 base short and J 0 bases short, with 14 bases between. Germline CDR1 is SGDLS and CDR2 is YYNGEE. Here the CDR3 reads CASSVRGGLSSYEQYF. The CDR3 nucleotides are TGTGCCAGCAGCGTAAGGGGGGGACTCAGCTCCTACGAGCAGTACTTC.

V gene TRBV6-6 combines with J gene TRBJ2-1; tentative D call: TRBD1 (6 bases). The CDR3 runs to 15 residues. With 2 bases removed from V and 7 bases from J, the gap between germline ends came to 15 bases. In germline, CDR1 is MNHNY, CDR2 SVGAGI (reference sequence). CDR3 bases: TGTGCCAGCAGTTACGAAGAGACAGGCTGGAATGAGCAGTTCTTC. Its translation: CASSYEETGWNEQFF.

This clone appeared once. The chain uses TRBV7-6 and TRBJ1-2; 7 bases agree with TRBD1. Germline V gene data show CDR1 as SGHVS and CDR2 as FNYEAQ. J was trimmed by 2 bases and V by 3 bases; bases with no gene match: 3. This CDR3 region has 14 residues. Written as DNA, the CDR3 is TGTGCCAGCAGCTTGGGACAGCTCAACTATGGCTACACCTTC. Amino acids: CASSLGQLNYGYTF.

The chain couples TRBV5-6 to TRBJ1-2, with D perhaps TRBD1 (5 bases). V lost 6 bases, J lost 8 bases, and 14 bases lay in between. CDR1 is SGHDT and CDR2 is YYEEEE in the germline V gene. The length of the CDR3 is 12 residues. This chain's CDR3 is CASNPGGAGYTF. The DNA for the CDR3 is TGTGCCAGCAACCCGGGAGGGGCCGGCTACACCTTC.

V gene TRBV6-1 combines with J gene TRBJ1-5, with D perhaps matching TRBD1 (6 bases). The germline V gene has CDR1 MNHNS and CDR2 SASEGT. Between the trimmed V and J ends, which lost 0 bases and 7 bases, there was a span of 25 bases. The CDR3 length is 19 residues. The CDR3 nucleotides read TGTGCCAGCAGTGAAGCGCTTAGGGGGACAAGGGCATTCGGACAGCCCCAGCATTTT. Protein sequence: CASSEALRGTRAFGQPQHF.

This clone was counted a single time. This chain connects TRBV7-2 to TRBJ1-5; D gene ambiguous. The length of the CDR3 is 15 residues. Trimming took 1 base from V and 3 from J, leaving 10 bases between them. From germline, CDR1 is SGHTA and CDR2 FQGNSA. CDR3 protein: CASSLGASLNQPQHF. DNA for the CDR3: TGTGCCAGCAGCTTAGGGGCCAGCCTCAATCAGCCCCAGCATTTT.